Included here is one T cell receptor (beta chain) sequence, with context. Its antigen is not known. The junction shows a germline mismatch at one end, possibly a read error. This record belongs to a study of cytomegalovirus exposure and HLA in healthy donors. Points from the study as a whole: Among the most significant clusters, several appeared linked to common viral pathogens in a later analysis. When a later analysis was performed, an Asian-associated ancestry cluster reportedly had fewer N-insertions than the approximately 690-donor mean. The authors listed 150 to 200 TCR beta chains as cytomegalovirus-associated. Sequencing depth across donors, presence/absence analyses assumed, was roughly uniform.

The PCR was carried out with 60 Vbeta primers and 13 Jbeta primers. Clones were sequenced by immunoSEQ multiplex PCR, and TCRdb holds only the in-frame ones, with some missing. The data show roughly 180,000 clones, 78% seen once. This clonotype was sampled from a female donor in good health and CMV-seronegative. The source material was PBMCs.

The CDR3 DNA reads as TGTTCCAGCAGCCCATACTTGGGACAGGGCTACGAGCAGTACTTC. This codes for CSSSPYLGQGYEQYF. The chain has TRBV7-9 and TRBJ2-7; TRBD1 aligns across 9 bases. The CDR3 is 15 residues long. The germline CDR1 and CDR2 sequences are SEHNR and FQNEAQ (reference sequence).